This TCR beta chain originates from a study of early T cells in non-severe SARS-CoV-2 infection. Only a few counts were recorded for this clonotype. TCRdb re-called the 5' RACE reads with MiXCR, one entry per CDR3 protein. This table holds just under 65,000 distinct CDR3 sequences, around 5.7% found once. Per the germline V gene, CDR1 is SQVTM and CDR2 is ANQGSEA. The CDR3 runs 12 residues. V dropped 4 bases and J dropped 4 bases, with 8 bases sitting between them. This TCR came from an adult who was a healthcare worker with PCR-confirmed SARS-CoV-2 infection or an uninfected control (not recorded which). J is TRBJ2-1 and V is TRBV29-1; perhaps TRBD1 as D (5 bases). Sequences were derived from whole blood, sampled at baseline. The CDR3 loop is CSVVQGYNEQFF. CDR3 sequence (DNA): TGCAGCGTTGTGCAGGGATACAATGAGCAGTTCTTC.